The 30 T cell receptor beta chains in this list originate from one sample, sequenced in a study of shared clonotypes between healthy human individuals. Profiled with immunoSEQ multiplex PCR; TCRdb holds only in-frame clones, not every one. This sample has 330,000 or so clones; approximately 79% occur once, and the top ten carry 10%. Sequenced input: memory CD4+ T cells sorted from blood. The subset: CD45RA-negative fraction. Every receptor here comes from a man aged 30-40 years in good health.

J is TRBJ1-2 and V is TRBV5-5, with 7 bases aligning to TRBD1. CDR1 is SGHKS, CDR2 YYEKEE, per germline (reference sequence). J lost 2 bases, V lost 0 bases, and 7 bases had no gene match. CDR3 length equals 16 residues. Written as DNA, the CDR3 is TGTGCCAGCAGCTTGGGAGCGACAGGGCGCAACTATGGCTACACCTTC. Translation: CASSLGATGRNYGYTF.

This chain links TRBV7-1 with TRBJ1-2; maybe TRBD1 (6 bases). TRBV7-1 is an open reading frame whose function is uncertain. Trimming left V 4 bases short and J 8 bases short, with 11 bases between. This CDR3 has 12 residues. This chain's CDR3 is CASSLHGGGYTF. Here the CDR3 DNA reads TGTGCCAGCAGCTTGCATGGGGGCGGCTACACCTTC.

The chain combines TRBV10-3 with TRBJ2-2; either TRBD1 or TRBD2 may supply D (5 bases each). V gave up 10 bases and J gave up 3 bases, with 12 bases separating them. This CDR3 is built from 13 residues. Germline V gene data show CDR1 as ENHRY and CDR2 as SYGVKD. The CDR3 nucleotides are TGTGCCACTTCCCGGGACCACACCGGGGAGCTGTTTTTT. The encoded protein is CATSRDHTGELFF.

The chain couples TRBV18 to TRBJ2-5, with D hard to call. The CDR3 has 14 residues. From germline, CDR1 is KGHSH and CDR2 LQKENI. Trimming stripped 0 bases from V and 2 bases from J, with 7 bases between. CDR3 in amino acids: CASSPPGSQETQYF. The CDR3 DNA is TGTGCCAGCTCACCACCGGGATCACAAGAGACCCAGTACTTC.

The chain is built from TRBV5-4 and TRBJ2-6, with D possibly matching TRBD2 (6 bases). With 6 bases removed from V and 2 bases from J, the gap between germline ends came to 12 bases. This CDR3 is built from 15 residues. CDR1 SGHNT and CDR2 YYREEE come from the germline V gene (reference sequence). The CDR3 sequence is CASNSGGPGANVLTF. CDR3 DNA sequence: TGTGCCAGCAATTCCGGGGGACCTGGGGCCAACGTCCTGACTTTC.

This chain links TRBV7-3 with TRBJ2-1, with 10 bases that match TRBD2. The CDR3 runs to 15 residues. The J segment lost 2 bases and the V segment lost 5 bases, leaving 3 bases of the junction unmatched. Per germline, CDR1 SGHTA and CDR2 FQGTGA. Here the CDR3 DNA reads TGTGCCAGCAGCCCCCTAGCGGGGGCCTACAATGAGCAGTTCTTC. Encoded protein: CASSPLAGAYNEQFF.

This clone turned up a few times. The chain carries TRBV2 and TRBJ2-2; 8 nucleotides agree with TRBD2. Germline V CDR1 and CDR2: SNHLY, FYNNEI. With V trimmed by 7 bases and J by 8 bases, 9 bases remained unmatched. The CDR3 runs to 14 residues. Here the CDR3 reads CASKSRTSSGELFF. The CDR3 region has the DNA TGTGCCAGCAAATCCAGGACTAGCTCTGGGGAGCTGTTTTTT.

The chain is built from TRBV18 and TRBJ2-6; D uncertain. The CDR3 is 19 amino acids. The V gene lost 4 bases and the J gene lost 0 bases, with 19 bases spanning the gap. Germline CDR1 KGHSH, CDR2 LQKENI. The CDR3 reads CASSLFMTKYSSGANVLTF. The CDR3 DNA reads as TGTGCCAGCTCACTCTTCATGACAAAGTATAGCTCTGGGGCCAACGTCCTGACTTTC. Drawing the rest from reference TRBV18 and TRBJ2-6, the complete variable domain is NAGVMQNPRHLVRRRGQEARLRCSPMKGHSHVYWYRQLPEEGLKFMVYLQKENIIDESGMPKERFSAEFPKEGPSILRIQQVVRGDSAAYFCASSLFMTKYSSGANVLTFGAGSRLTVL.

In its sample, this clone was seen many times. This chain connects TRBV28 to TRBJ2-7; perhaps TRBD2 as D (5 bases). CDR1 and CDR2 from the germline V gene are MDHEN and SYDVKM. The CDR3 is made up of 16 amino acids. Trimming removed 6 bases from V and 0 bases from J, with 18 bases in between. The CDR3 DNA follows: TGTGCCAGCAGACAAATGGGGAGCGTAAACTCCTACGAGCAGTACTTC. It codes for CASRQMGSVNSYEQYF.

This chain joins TRBV13 and TRBJ2-7; the match to TRBD2 covers 7 bases. V lost 1 base to trimming and J lost 1 base; unmatched junction nucleotides: 10. Germline V CDR1 and CDR2: PRHDT, FYEKMQ (reference sequence). This CDR3 spans 17 amino acids. The CDR3 sequence is CASSLEIRASGSYEQYF. CDR3 nucleotide sequence: TGTGCCAGCAGCTTAGAAATCCGGGCTAGCGGTTCCTACGAGCAGTACTTC.

The chain links TRBV2 to TRBJ2-5, with 11 bases that match TRBD2. This CDR3 region has 14 residues. V gave up 6 bases and J gave up 4 bases; unmatched junction bases: 4. Germline V CDR1 and CDR2: SNHLY, FYNNEI. The CDR3 sequence is CASSIGLAGETQYF. As DNA, the CDR3 is TGTGCCAGCAGCATCGGACTAGCGGGAGAGACCCAGTACTTC. Using reference TRBV2 and TRBJ2-5 for the parts outside the CDR3, the full variable domain is EPEVTQTPSHQVTQMGQEVILRCVPISNHLYFYWYRQILGQKVEFLVSFYNNEISEKSEIFDDQFSVERPDGSNFTLKIRSTKLEDSAMYFCASSIGLAGETQYFGPGTRLLVL.

This clone occurred many times. The chain is built from TRBV6-1 and TRBJ1-2; possibly TRBD1 for D (5 bases). Trimming removed 7 bases at V and 4 bases at J, with 16 bases between. Germline V gene sequence: CDR1 MNHNS, CDR2 SASEGT. This CDR3 region has 14 residues. Here the CDR3 DNA reads TGTGCCAGCACTCCAGGGACCCTTAGCTATGGCTACACCTTC. This codes for CASTPGTLSYGYTF.

The gene calls are TRBV5-4 and TRBJ2-7; possible D gene TRBD2, 6 bases. V lost 4 bases and J 7 bases, leaving 15 bases between the germline ends. CDR1 and CDR2 (germline): SGHNT, YYREEE (reference sequence). The CDR3 length is 13 residues. This chain's CDR3 is CASSPRPAGEQYF. For the CDR3, the DNA is TGTGCCAGCAGCCCGCGACCGGCGGGGGAGCAGTACTTC.

The CDR3 protein is CASSLMPDPGNTIYF. The CDR3 nucleotides read TGTGCCAGCAGCTTAATGCCTGACCCTGGAAACACCATATATTTT. The chain employs TRBV11-2 and TRBJ1-3, with no clear D. V lost 2 bases and J lost 2, with 10 bases in between. CDR1 and CDR2 (germline): SGHAT, FQNNGV. This CDR3 is 15 amino acids long. The full variable domain, its missing parts supplied by reference TRBV11-2 and TRBJ1-3, is EAGVAQSPRYKIIEKRQSVAFWCNPISGHATLYWYQQILGQGPKLLIQFQNNGVVDDSQLPKDRFSAERLKGVDSTLKIQPAKLEDSAVYLCASSLMPDPGNTIYFGEGSWLTVV.

Concerning this clone itself: Since a much larger clone is just one base distant, this may be a read error. Other DNA sequences in this sample translate to the same CDR3. This chain uses TRBV6-5 with TRBJ1-3; no clear D. The CDR3 runs to 13 residues. V was shortened by 6 bases and J by 0 bases, with 6 bases between the two germline ends. Germline V CDR1 and CDR2: MNHEY, SVGAGI. The CDR3 DNA reads as TGTGCCAGCAGCCGGAGCTCTGGAAACACCATATATTTT. Its translation is CASSRSSGNTIYF.

A word on this clone: Other DNA sequences in the sample encode the same CDR3. The chain combines TRBV20-1 with TRBJ1-2; D is ambiguous. V lost 5 bases and J 6 bases, leaving 7 bases between the germline ends. Per the germline V gene, CDR1 is DFQATT and CDR2 is SNEGSKA (reference sequence). The CDR3 is 10 amino acids. Here the CDR3 DNA reads TGCAGTGCTGAAGGAAATGGCTACACCTTC. Its translation is CSAEGNGYTF.

This clone was observed a single time. The chain joins TRBV28 to TRBJ1-5; TRBD1 matches at 7 bases. CDR3 length: 15 residues. In germline, CDR1 is MDHEN, CDR2 SYDVKM. With 7 bases clipped from V and 5 bases from J, the junction kept 11 bases outside the gene matches. The CDR3 reads CASKSGTEWDQPQHF. As DNA, the CDR3 is TGTGCCAGCAAATCCGGGACAGAATGGGATCAGCCCCAGCATTTT.

The table lists this clone with many counts. The rearrangement joins TRBV7-3 to TRBJ2-3; D possibly corresponds to TRBD2 (5 bases). The V end lost 7 bases, the J end lost 0 bases, and 8 bases lay between the germline ends. CDR3 length: 13 residues. Germline-derived CDR1 and CDR2 are SGHTA and FQGTGA. The CDR3 spells CASKRRSTDTQYF. DNA for the CDR3: TGTGCCAGCAAGCGGAGAAGCACAGATACGCAGTATTTT.

V and J are TRBV2 and TRBJ2-1; tentative D call: TRBD2 (5 bases). The germline V and J ends were trimmed by 1 base and 1 base, with 11 bases remaining between them. Germline V gene sequence: CDR1 SNHLY, CDR2 FYNNEI. This CDR3 has 16 amino acids. The chain's CDR3 is CASSEGNSASYNEQFF. As DNA, the CDR3 is TGTGCCAGCAGTGAAGGTAATAGCGCTTCCTACAATGAGCAGTTCTTC. Complete variable domain (other parts from reference TRBV2 and TRBJ2-1): EPEVTQTPSHQVTQMGQEVILRCVPISNHLYFYWYRQILGQKVEFLVSFYNNEISEKSEIFDDQFSVERPDGSNFTLKIRSTKLEDSAMYFCASSEGNSASYNEQFFGPGTRLTVL.

This chain connects TRBV11-2 to TRBJ1-3; D gene unclear. V lost 3 bases to trimming and J lost 0 bases, with 9 bases between them. Germline V gives CDR1 SGHAT, CDR2 FQNNGV. The length of the CDR3 is 15 residues. CDR3 region: CASSLTEYSGNTIYF. Here the CDR3 DNA reads TGTGCCAGCAGCTTGACGGAATACTCTGGAAACACCATATATTTT.

Turning to this clone: Other DNA sequences from this sample encode an identical CDR3 as well. The chain has TRBV7-9 and TRBJ2-3; D is ambiguous. Trimming removed 1 base at V and 2 bases at J, with 7 bases between. The CDR3 length is 14 residues. Germline values: CDR1 SEHNR, CDR2 FQNEAQ (reference sequence). The CDR3, as DNA: TGTGCCAGCAGCTTAGGACTCTCCACAGATACGCAGTATTTT. Encoded protein: CASSLGLSTDTQYF.

The chain combines TRBV5-6 with TRBJ2-7; the D gene could be TRBD1 or TRBD2 (5 bases each). V lost 1 base and J lost 6, with 11 bases in between. Per the germline V gene, CDR1 is SGHDT and CDR2 is YYEEEE. The CDR3 runs 13 residues. CDR3 sequence: CASSLFSGGEQYF. The DNA of the CDR3 is TGTGCCAGCAGCTTGTTTTCTGGGGGCGAGCAGTACTTC.

Note on this clone: The sample carries other DNA sequences with the same CDR3. The gene calls are TRBV7-9 and TRBJ2-2; possible D gene TRBD2, 6 bases. The CDR3 contains 15 residues. V dropped 6 bases and J dropped 0 bases, with 11 bases sitting between them. Germline assignment: CDR1 SEHNR and CDR2 FQNEAQ (reference sequence). The chain's CDR3 is CASRPGTANTGELFF. Written as DNA, the CDR3 is TGTGCCAGCAGACCCGGGACTGCGAACACCGGGGAGCTGTTTTTT.

The chain has TRBV27 and TRBJ2-1; D might be TRBD2 (5 bases). Trimming cost V 6 bases and J 0 bases, with 9 bases left between them. Germline CDR1 reads MNHEY; CDR2 reads SMNVEV (reference sequence). The CDR3 runs to 14 residues. CDR3 bases: TGTGCCAGCAGAGGAGCGGTCTCCTACAATGAGCAGTTCTTC. This encodes CASRGAVSYNEQFF.

The CDR3: CASSPGVTPGEQFF. Here the CDR3 DNA reads TGTGCCAGCAGCCCAGGCGTTACCCCGGGGGAGCAGTTCTTC. The chain is built from TRBV9 and TRBJ2-1; D possibly corresponds to TRBD2 (5 bases). The CDR3 extends over 14 amino acids. CDR1 is SGDLS, CDR2 YYNGEE, per germline. Trimming took 4 bases from V and 10 from J, leaving 18 bases between them.

This clone showed up just a few times. This chain uses TRBV6-5 with TRBJ1-2; possible D gene TRBD1, 6 bases. The V and J ends lost 8 bases and 3 bases respectively, with 19 bases between them. The CDR3 runs 15 residues. Germline CDR1 reads MNHEY; CDR2 reads SVGAGI. The chain's CDR3 is CASGGRGSGDYGYTF. The CDR3 coding sequence is TGTGCCAGCGGGGGGCGGGGATCCGGTGACTATGGCTACACCTTC.

This clone was detected once. J is TRBJ2-5 and V is TRBV14; 8 bases fit TRBD2. The better agreement between TRBJ2-7 and the DNA end casts doubt on the J call. The CDR3 runs to 16 residues. Germline V CDR1 and CDR2: SGHDN, FVKESK. CDR3 protein: CASSLLGAGGSHEQYF. CDR3 sequence (DNA): TGTGCCAGCAGCCTATTGGGGGCGGGAGGATCCCACGAGCAGTACTTC.

In this sample, this clone turned up many times. The junction and the germline gene differ at one end; a read error may be behind it. V usage is TRBV7-2 and J usage is TRBJ2-7, with 10 bases aligning to TRBD1. Germline V gene sequence: CDR1 SGHTA, CDR2 FQGNSA. There are 12 residues in the CDR3. CDR3: CASSSDRGIRDF. For the CDR3, the DNA is TGTGCCAGCAGCTCGGACAGGGGGATCCGGGACTTC. Combining the CDR3 with reference TRBV7-2 and TRBJ2-7 gives the whole variable domain GAGVSQSPSNKVTEKGKDVELRCDPISGHTALYWYRQSLGQGLEFLIYFQGNSAPDKSGLPSDRFSAERTGGSVSTLTIQRTQQEDSAVYLCASSSDRGIRDFGPGTRLTVT.

As DNA, the CDR3 is TGCGCCAGCACCCCGGGGGCGGGGGTTATGTATGAGCAGTTCTTC. As protein: CASTPGAGVMYEQFF. This chain uses TRBV5-1 with TRBJ2-1, with D maybe TRBD2 (7 bases). Germline CDR1 reads SGHRS; CDR2 reads YFSETQ. The CDR3 runs 15 residues. V lost 6 bases, J lost 8 bases, and 21 bases lay in between.

The gene calls are TRBV28 and TRBJ2-2; 7 nucleotides match TRBD1. Unmatched junction bases numbered 10, after V lost 5 bases and J lost 4 bases. The CDR3 has 16 amino acids. Germline-derived CDR1 and CDR2 are MDHEN and SYDVKM. In DNA, the CDR3 is TGTGCCAGCAGTCTTCTGACAGGGTCGGTCACCGGGGAGCTGTTTTTT. Amino acids: CASSLLTGSVTGELFF.